The next 22 T cell receptor beta chains were all read from a single sample in a study of Ad26.COV2.S vaccination and SARS-CoV-2 variants. Treatment reported: roughly 19 received Ad26.COV2.S at low or high dose, single or two shots; 5 received placebo; per-sample allocation not given. Specimens were obtained on day 63 following the first vaccine or placebo injection. The table came from immunoSEQ multiplex PCR; TCRdb's copy has only in-frame clones and leaves some out. The data hold roughly 500,000 clones, with roughly nine tenths observed a single time. This sample comprised peripheral blood, obtained in a trial of Ad26.COV2.S vaccine versus placebo. The receptors derive from a person aged 18-65 years who received the Ad26.COV2.S COVID-19 vaccine or a placebo.

This clone was seen a handful of times. This chain links TRBV5-4 with TRBJ1-2; tentatively, D is TRBD1 (6 bases). CDR3 size: 15 residues. From germline, CDR1 is SGHNT and CDR2 YYREEE (reference sequence). The ends were cut back, 0 bases at V and 4 bases at J, with 13 bases in the middle. The CDR3 DNA follows: TGTGCCAGCAGCTTGGCTGGGGGGCGCGGCTATGGCTACACCTTC. It encodes CASSLAGGRGYGYTF.

As for this clone: The sample has other DNA sequences that encode this CDR3 too. V usage is TRBV30 and J usage is TRBJ1-5; 9 bases are a match to TRBD1. CDR1 GTSNPN and CDR2 SVGIG come from the germline V gene (reference sequence). The CDR3 spans 13 residues. Trimming removed 3 bases from V and 4 bases from J; junction bases left unmatched: 1. CDR3 amino acids: CAWSGQGNQPQHF. In DNA form, the CDR3 reads TGTGCCTGGAGCGGACAGGGGAATCAGCCCCAGCATTTT.

The genes are TRBV28 and TRBJ2-3; D is ambiguous. Per germline, CDR1 MDHEN and CDR2 SYDVKM. The CDR3 runs to 13 residues. V lost 2 bases and J 0 bases, leaving 3 bases between the germline ends. The CDR3 sequence is CASSLDSTDTQYF. Here the CDR3 DNA reads TGTGCCAGCAGTTTAGACAGCACAGATACGCAGTATTTT.

To note about this clone: This sample includes further DNA sequences coding for the same CDR3. The rearrangement uses TRBV5-1 and TRBJ2-1; D perhaps matches TRBD1 (6 bases). V shed 1 base and J shed 0 bases, with 8 bases lying between them. The V gene's germline CDR1 is SGHRS and CDR2 YFSETQ. There are 15 residues in the CDR3. In DNA, the CDR3 is TGCGCCAGCAGCTTGCAGGGGAGCTCCTACAATGAGCAGTTCTTC. Protein sequence: CASSLQGSSYNEQFF.

The rearrangement joins TRBV28 to TRBJ1-2, with a possible D match to TRBD1 (6 bases). Trimming took off 3 bases at V and 4 bases at J, with 15 bases between the two ends. Germline lookup yields CDR1 MDHEN and CDR2 SYDVKM. The CDR3 spans 15 residues. CDR3 loop: CASSLSGARSYGYTF. The CDR3 nucleotides read TGTGCCAGCAGTTTGTCGGGGGCGAGAAGCTATGGCTACACCTTC.

The rearrangement uses TRBV28 and TRBJ2-7, with D unresolved. V was shortened by 3 bases and J by 3 bases, with 15 bases between the two germline ends. CDR1 is MDHEN, CDR2 SYDVKM, per germline. The CDR3 is made up of 15 amino acids. The chain's CDR3 is CASSFSAGRIYEQYF. As DNA, the CDR3 is TGTGCCAGCAGTTTTTCCGCAGGCAGGATCTACGAGCAGTACTTC.

The chain carries TRBV25-1 and TRBJ1-2, with D tentatively TRBD1 (6 bases). CDR1 and CDR2 from the germline V gene are MGHDK and SYGVNS. The CDR3 is made up of 14 amino acids. V lost 6 bases, J lost 5 bases, and 16 bases lay in between. This CDR3 is CASSHKTGLYGYTF. CDR3 sequence (DNA): TGTGCCAGCAGCCATAAGACAGGATTGTATGGCTACACCTTC.

The chain employs TRBV19 and TRBJ1-1; D call uncertain. V lost 4 bases and J 0 bases, leaving 15 bases between the germline ends. Germline V lookup: CDR1 LNHDA, CDR2 SQIVND (reference sequence). The length of the CDR3 is 16 residues. The CDR3 protein is CASSTLGRFMNTEAFF. The CDR3 coding sequence is TGTGCCAGTAGTACCCTAGGACGGTTCATGAACACTGAAGCTTTCTTT.

The CDR3 here is CASSPTGQGSGKLFF. DNA for the CDR3: TGTGCCAGCTCACCAACGGGACAGGGCTCAGGAAAACTGTTTTTT. The chain has TRBV18 and TRBJ1-4, with 9 bases matching TRBD1. Unmatched junction bases numbered 8, after V lost 2 bases and J lost 10 bases. The germline V gene encodes CDR1 KGHSH and CDR2 LQKENI. This CDR3 is 15 amino acids long.

V and J are TRBV19 and TRBJ1-1; tentatively, D is TRBD1 (5 bases). Germline lookup yields CDR1 LNHDA and CDR2 SQIVND (reference sequence). V was cut by 3 bases and J by 4 bases, with 12 bases left in between. The CDR3 has 14 amino acids. In DNA, the CDR3 is TGTGCCAGTAGTATTTCGACAGCTCGCACTGAAGCTTTCTTT. This encodes CASSISTARTEAFF. The full variable domain, rest sourced from reference TRBV19 and TRBJ1-1, is DGGITQSPKYLFRKEGQNVTLSCEQNLNHDAMYWYRQDPGQGLRLIYYSQIVNDFQKGDIAEGYSVSREKKESFPLTVTSAQKNPTAFYLCASSISTARTEAFFGQGTRLTVV.

V gene TRBV9 combines with J gene TRBJ2-2; 10 bases are shared with TRBD2. This CDR3 region has 19 residues. Germline trimming cut 0 bases from V and 4 bases from J; bases unmatched to any gene: 12. The germline V gene has CDR1 SGDLS and CDR2 YYNGEE. CDR3 sequence: CASSVVPASGSTGTGELFF. DNA for the CDR3: TGTGCCAGCAGCGTAGTCCCGGCTAGCGGGAGTACGGGCACCGGGGAGCTGTTTTTT.

The V gene is TRBV28, the J gene TRBJ2-3; D unclear. The germline V and J ends were trimmed by 6 bases and 5 bases, with 9 bases remaining between them. The CDR3 covers 12 residues. The germline V gene encodes CDR1 MDHEN and CDR2 SYDVKM. The CDR3 DNA reads TGTGCCAGCAGCCCTCCCGGAGATACGCAGTATTTT. Translation: CASSPPGDTQYF.

CDR3 loop: CASSHLRDRANYEQYF. The CDR3, as DNA: TGTGCCAGCAGCCACCTCCGGGACAGGGCTAACTACGAGCAGTACTTC. The gene calls are TRBV21-1 and TRBJ2-7; TRBD1, the table's D call, lacks a check against the DNA. TRBV21-1 is listed as a pseudogene. The CDR3 sequence is 16 residues long.

This rearrangement joins TRBV29-1 to TRBJ1-2; TRBD1 might be the D (6 bases). The V end lost 6 bases, the J end lost 0 bases, and 17 bases lay between the germline ends. Germline V gene sequence: CDR1 SQVTM, CDR2 ANQGSEA. This CDR3 comprises 15 residues. The CDR3 DNA sequence: TGCAGCGTCCGCCTACCGGACAGAGCTAACTATGGCTACACCTTC. This sequence encodes CSVRLPDRANYGYTF.

This sequence joins TRBV29-1 and TRBJ2-1; 7 nucleotides line up with TRBD1. The ends lost 6 bases at V and 6 bases at J; junction bases unmatched: 11. The CDR3 spans 14 residues. Germline V CDR1 and CDR2: SQVTM, ANQGSEA. The DNA of the CDR3 is TGCAGCGTCCTCCCGCAGGACAGGCCCAATGAGCAGTTCTTC. Its protein product is CSVLPQDRPNEQFF.

Here the CDR3 reads CASSAPGQHHEAFF. In DNA, the CDR3 is TGTGCCAGCAGCGCACCGGGACAGCATCATGAAGCTTTCTTT. This rearrangement joins TRBV9 to TRBJ1-1; the match to TRBD1 covers 7 bases. Germline CDR1 is SGDLS and CDR2 is YYNGEE. The V segment lost 3 bases and the J segment 7 bases; nucleotides outside the gene matches: 9. The CDR3 spans 14 residues.

The chain combines TRBV27 with TRBJ1-1, with a weak D call TRBD1 (6 bases). Germline V gene lookup returns CDR1 MNHEY and CDR2 SMNVEV (reference sequence). This CDR3 is built from 12 residues. Trimming removed 8 bases from V and 5 bases from J, with 12 bases in between. The CDR3 reads CASVRGGTEAFF. The CDR3 DNA is TGTGCCAGCGTTCGAGGGGGGACTGAAGCTTTCTTT.

The genes are TRBV30 and TRBJ2-1, with D uncertain. The germline gives CDR1 GTSNPN, CDR2 SVGIG (reference sequence). The CDR3 length is 13 residues. V was pared by 4 bases and J by 5 bases, with 12 bases between. CDR3 sequence (DNA): TGTGCCTGGACCGACGCAATTAACAATGAGCAGTTCTTC. Translating it yields CAWTDAINNEQFF. Based on the CDR3 plus reference TRBV30 and TRBJ2-1, the full variable domain is SQTIHQWPATLVQPVGSPLSLECTVEGTSNPNLYWYRQAAGRGLQLLFYSVGIGQISSEVPQNLSASRPQDRQFILSSKKLLLSDSGFYLCAWTDAINNEQFFGPGTRLTVL.

This chain connects TRBV28 to TRBJ2-2; 12 bases match TRBD2. The CDR3 contains 18 residues. Trimming removed 3 bases from V and 4 bases from J; junction bases left unmatched: 9. CDR1 is MDHEN, CDR2 SYDVKM, per germline. For the CDR3, the DNA is TGTGCCAGCAGTTTCCGGACTAGCGGGAAACGTGGCACCGGGGAGCTGTTTTTT. Translation: CASSFRTSGKRGTGELFF.

In regard to this clone: Germline is not matched at one junction end, which may reflect a read error. V usage is TRBV27 and J usage is TRBJ2-1; TRBD1 might be the D (5 bases). Germline V gives CDR1 MNHEY, CDR2 SMNVEV (reference sequence). This CDR3 has 12 amino acids. The CDR3 DNA follows: TGTGCCAGCACCCTTGGTGCAGGGCGAATGGTCTTC. Its translation: CASTLGAGRMVF.

The CDR3 region is CASNGRGRQPQHF. The DNA of the CDR3 is TGTGCCAGCAATGGACGGGGAAGGCAGCCCCAGCATTTT. The chain combines TRBV2 with TRBJ1-5; D not certain. Germline V CDR1 and CDR2: SNHLY, FYNNEI. Deletions cut 7 bases from V and 7 bases from J, with 14 bases between. This CDR3 region has 13 residues.

This chain connects TRBV15 to TRBJ1-4; D gene uncertain. Germline loops: CDR1 LNHNV, CDR2 YYDKDF (reference sequence). The CDR3 consists of 14 residues. Trimming cost V 8 bases and J 0 bases, with 10 bases left between them. In DNA, the CDR3 is TGTGCCACCGAACCAGCTGCAACTAATGAAAAACTGTTTTTT. It encodes CATEPAATNEKLFF.